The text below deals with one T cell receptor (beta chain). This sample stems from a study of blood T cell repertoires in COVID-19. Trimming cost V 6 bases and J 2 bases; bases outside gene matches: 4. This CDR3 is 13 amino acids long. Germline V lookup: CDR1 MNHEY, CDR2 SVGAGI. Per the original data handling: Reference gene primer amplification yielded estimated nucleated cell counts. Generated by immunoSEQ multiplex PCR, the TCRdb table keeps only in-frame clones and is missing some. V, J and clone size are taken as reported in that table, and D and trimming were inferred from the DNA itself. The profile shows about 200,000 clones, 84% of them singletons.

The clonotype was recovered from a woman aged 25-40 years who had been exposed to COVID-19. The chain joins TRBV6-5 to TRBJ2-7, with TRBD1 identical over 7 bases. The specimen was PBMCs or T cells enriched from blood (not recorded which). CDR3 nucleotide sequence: TGTGCCAGCAGAAAGGACAGGACCTACGAGCAGTACTTC. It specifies CASRKDRTYEQYF.